Sequencing of this T cell receptor beta chain was carried out in a study of T-cell memory formation after mild COVID-19. From the 5' RACE reads, TCRdb called clonotypes with MiXCR, one entry per CDR3 protein. This table has a few hundred thousand distinct CDR3 sequences, around 15% appearing once. In its sample, this clonotype was seen many times. Its ends do not fully match the called genes, so a read error is possible. The sequencing input was PBMCs or a T cell subset sorted from them (not recorded which). This sequence was found in a man younger than 35 who had mild COVID-19 (a few samples of this study predate the infection). Cell type and time point are not known.

CDR3 in amino acids: CASSPRKTGSSNSPLHF. Written as DNA, the CDR3 is TGCGCCAGCAGCCCCCGGAAAACAGGGTCCTCTAATTCACCCCTCCACTTT. The chain recombines TRBV5-1 with TRBJ1-6, with a possible D match to TRBD1 (6 bases). This CDR3 contains 17 residues. Germline CDR1 SGHRS, CDR2 YFSETQ.